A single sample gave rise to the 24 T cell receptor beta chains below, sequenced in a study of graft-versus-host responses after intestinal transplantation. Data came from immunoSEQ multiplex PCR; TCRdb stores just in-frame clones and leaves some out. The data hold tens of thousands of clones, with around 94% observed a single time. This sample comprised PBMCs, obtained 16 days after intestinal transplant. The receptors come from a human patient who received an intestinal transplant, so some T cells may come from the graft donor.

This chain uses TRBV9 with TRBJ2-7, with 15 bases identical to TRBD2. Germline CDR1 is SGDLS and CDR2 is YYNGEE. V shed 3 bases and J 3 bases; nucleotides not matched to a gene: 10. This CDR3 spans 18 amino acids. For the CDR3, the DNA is TGTGCCAGCAGCGAGAGTGGACTAGCGGGAGGGCCAATCTACGAGCAGTACTTC. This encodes CASSESGLAGGPIYEQYF.

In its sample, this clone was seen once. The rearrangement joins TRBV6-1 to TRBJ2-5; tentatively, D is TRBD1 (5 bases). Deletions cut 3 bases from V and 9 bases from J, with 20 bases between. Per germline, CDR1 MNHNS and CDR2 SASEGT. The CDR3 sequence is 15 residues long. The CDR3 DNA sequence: TGTGCCAGCAGTGATGGGGCAGGTGTTGGGTGGCCCCAGTACTTC. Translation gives CASSDGAGVGWPQYF.

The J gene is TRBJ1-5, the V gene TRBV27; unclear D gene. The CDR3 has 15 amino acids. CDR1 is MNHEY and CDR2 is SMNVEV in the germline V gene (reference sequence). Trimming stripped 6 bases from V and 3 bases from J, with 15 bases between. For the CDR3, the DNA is TGTGCCAGCAGCCCGGTAGGAGCGCCCAATCAGCCCCAGCATTTT. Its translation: CASSPVGAPNQPQHF.

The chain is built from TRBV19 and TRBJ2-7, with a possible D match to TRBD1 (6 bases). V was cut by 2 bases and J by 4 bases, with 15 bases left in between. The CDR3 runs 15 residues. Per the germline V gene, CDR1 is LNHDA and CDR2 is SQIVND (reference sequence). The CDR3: CASSITQIGQYEQYF. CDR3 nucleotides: TGTGCCAGTAGTATAACTCAGATTGGACAGTACGAGCAGTACTTC.

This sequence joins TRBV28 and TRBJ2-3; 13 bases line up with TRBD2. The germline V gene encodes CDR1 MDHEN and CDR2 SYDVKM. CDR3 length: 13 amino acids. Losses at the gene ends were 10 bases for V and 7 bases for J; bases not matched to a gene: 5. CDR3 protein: CANRLAGGHTQYF. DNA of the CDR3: TGTGCCAACCGACTAGCGGGAGGTCATACGCAGTATTTT.

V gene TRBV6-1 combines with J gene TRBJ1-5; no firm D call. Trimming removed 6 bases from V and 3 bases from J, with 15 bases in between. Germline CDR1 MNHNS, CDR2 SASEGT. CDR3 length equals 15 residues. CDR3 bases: TGTGCCAGCAGAGTTGGTAGGGTTGACAATCAGCCCCAGCATTTT. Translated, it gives CASRVGRVDNQPQHF.

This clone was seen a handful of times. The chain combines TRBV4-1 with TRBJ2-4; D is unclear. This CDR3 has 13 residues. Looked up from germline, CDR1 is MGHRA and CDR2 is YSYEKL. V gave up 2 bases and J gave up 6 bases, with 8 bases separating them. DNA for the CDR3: TGCGCCAGCAGCCAACCCCAAGGAAACATTCAGTACTTC. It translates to CASSQPQGNIQYF.

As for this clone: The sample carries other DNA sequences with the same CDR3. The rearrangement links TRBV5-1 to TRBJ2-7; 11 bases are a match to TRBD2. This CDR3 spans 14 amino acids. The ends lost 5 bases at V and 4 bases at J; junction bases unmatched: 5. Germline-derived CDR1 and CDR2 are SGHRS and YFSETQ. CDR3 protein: CASSLAGGGYEQYF. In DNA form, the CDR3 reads TGCGCCAGCAGTCTAGCGGGAGGAGGTTACGAGCAGTACTTC.

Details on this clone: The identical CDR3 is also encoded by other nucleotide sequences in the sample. CDR3 loop: CSVEPVLAGAPDTQYF. In nucleotides, the CDR3 is TGCAGCGTTGAACCAGTACTAGCGGGAGCCCCAGATACGCAGTATTTT. The rearrangement links TRBV29-1 to TRBJ2-3, with TRBD2 identical over 11 bases. V lost 2 bases to trimming and J lost 4 bases; unmatched junction nucleotides: 8. Germline loops: CDR1 SQVTM, CDR2 ANQGSEA. The CDR3 loop spans 16 amino acids.

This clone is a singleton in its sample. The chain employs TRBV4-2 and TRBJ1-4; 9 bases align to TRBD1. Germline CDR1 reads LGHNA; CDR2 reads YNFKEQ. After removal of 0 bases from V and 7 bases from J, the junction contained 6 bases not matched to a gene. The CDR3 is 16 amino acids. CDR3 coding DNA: TGTGCCAGCAGCCAAGAGGACAGGGGCCTGGGTGAAAAACTGTTTTTT. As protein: CASSQEDRGLGEKLFF.

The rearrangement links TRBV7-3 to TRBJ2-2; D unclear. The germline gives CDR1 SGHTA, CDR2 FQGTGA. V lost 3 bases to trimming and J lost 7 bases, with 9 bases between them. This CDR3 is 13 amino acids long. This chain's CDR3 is CASSLEIGGELFF. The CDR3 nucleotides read TGTGCCAGCAGCTTGGAGATAGGCGGGGAGCTGTTTTTT.

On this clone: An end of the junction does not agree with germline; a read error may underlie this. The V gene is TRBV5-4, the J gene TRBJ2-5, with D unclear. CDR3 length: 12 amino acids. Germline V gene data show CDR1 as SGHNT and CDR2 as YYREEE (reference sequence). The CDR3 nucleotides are TGCGCCAGCAGCCAAGATGGCGAGACCCAGTACTTC. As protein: CASSQDGETQYF.

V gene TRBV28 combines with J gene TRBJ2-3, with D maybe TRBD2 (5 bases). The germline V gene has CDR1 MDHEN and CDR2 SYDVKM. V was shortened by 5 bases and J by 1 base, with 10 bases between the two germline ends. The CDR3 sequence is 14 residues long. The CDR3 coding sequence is TGTGCCAGCAGTCCTAGCTATGGCACAGATACGCAGTATTTT. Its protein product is CASSPSYGTDTQYF.

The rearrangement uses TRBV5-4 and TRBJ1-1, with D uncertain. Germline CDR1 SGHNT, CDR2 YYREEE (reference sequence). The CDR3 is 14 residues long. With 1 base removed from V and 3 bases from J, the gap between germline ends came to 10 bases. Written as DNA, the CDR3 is TGTGCCAGCAGCTTGCTATCCGACTACACTGAAGCTTTCTTT. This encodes CASSLLSDYTEAFF. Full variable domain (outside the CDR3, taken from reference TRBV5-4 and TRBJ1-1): ETGVTQSPTHLIKTRGQQVTLRCSSQSGHNTVSWYQQALGQGPQFIFQYYREEENGRGNFPPRFSGLQFPNYSSELNVNALELDDSALYLCASSLLSDYTEAFFGQGTRLTVV.

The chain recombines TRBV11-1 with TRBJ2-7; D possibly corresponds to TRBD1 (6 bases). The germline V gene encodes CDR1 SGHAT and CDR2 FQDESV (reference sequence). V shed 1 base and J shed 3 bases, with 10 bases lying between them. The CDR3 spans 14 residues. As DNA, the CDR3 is TGTGCCAGCAGCTTAGTTGGGGGCGGCTACGAGCAGTACTTC. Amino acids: CASSLVGGGYEQYF.

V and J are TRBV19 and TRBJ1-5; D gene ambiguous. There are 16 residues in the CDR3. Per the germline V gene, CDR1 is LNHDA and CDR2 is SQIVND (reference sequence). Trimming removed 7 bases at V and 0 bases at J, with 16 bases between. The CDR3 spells CASTPKPSYSNQPQHF. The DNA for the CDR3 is TGTGCCAGTACTCCTAAACCCTCCTATAGCAATCAGCCCCAGCATTTT. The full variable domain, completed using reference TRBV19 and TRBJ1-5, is DGGITQSPKYLFRKEGQNVTLSCEQNLNHDAMYWYRQDPGQGLRLIYYSQIVNDFQKGDIAEGYSVSREKKESFPLTVTSAQKNPTAFYLCASTPKPSYSNQPQHFGDGTRLSIL.

The CDR3, as DNA: TGTGCCAGCAGTTCCTACGCTAGCACAGATACGCAGTATTTT. It yields the protein CASSSYASTDTQYF. The genes are TRBV27 and TRBJ2-3, with unresolved D. Germline values: CDR1 MNHEY, CDR2 SMNVEV (reference sequence). This CDR3 is 14 amino acids long. The V gene lost 4 bases and the J gene lost 0 bases, with 8 bases spanning the gap.

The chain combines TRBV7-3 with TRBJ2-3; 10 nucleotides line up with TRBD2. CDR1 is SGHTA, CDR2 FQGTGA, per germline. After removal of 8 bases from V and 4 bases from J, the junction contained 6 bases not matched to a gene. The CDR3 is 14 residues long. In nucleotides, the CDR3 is TGTGCCAGCTCGGAGCGGGGGGGCGCAGATACGCAGTATTTT. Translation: CASSERGGADTQYF.

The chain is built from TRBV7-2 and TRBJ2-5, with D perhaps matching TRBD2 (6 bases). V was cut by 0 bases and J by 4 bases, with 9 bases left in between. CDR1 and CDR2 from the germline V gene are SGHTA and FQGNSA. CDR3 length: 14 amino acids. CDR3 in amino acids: CASSLAGTSETQYF. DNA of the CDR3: TGTGCCAGCAGCTTAGCTGGGACTTCAGAGACCCAGTACTTC.

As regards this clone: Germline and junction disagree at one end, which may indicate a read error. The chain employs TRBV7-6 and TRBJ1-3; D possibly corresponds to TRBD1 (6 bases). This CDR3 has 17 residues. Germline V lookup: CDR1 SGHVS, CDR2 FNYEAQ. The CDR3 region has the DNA TGTGCCAGCGGCTTATTCGACAGGTCCTCTTCTGGAAACACCATATATTTT. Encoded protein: CASGLFDRSSSGNTIYF.

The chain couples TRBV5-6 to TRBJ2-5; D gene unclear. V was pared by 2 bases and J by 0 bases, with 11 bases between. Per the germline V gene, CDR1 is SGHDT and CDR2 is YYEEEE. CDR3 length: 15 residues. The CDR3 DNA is TGTGCCAGCAGCTTAATGGTCTCGTACCAAGAGACCCAGTACTTC. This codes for CASSLMVSYQETQYF.

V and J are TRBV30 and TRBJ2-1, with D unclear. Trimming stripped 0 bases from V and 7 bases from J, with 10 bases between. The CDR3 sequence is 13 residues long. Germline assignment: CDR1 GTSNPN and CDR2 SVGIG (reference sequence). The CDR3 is CAWSVVSLNEQFF. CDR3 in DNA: TGTGCCTGGAGTGTAGTTAGTCTGAATGAGCAGTTCTTC.

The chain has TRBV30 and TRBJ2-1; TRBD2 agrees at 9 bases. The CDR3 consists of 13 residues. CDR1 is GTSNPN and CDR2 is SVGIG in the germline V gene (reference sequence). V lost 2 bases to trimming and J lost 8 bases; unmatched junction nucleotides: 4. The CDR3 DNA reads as TGTGCCTGGAGTAGCGGGAGGAACGATGAGCAGTTCTTC. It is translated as CAWSSGRNDEQFF.

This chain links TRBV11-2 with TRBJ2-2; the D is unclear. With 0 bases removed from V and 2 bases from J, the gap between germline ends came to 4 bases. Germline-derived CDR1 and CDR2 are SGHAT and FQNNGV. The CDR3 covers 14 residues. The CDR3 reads CASSLDINTGELFF. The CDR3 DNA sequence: TGTGCCAGCAGCTTAGACATAAACACCGGGGAGCTGTTTTTT.